The 25 T cell receptor beta chains below come from one sample, sequenced in a study of blood T cell repertoires in COVID-19 (dated by TCRdb to about 2020). The library was obtained by the immunoSEQ multiplex PCR assay. TCRdb mirrors the immuneACCESS table, restricted to in-frame sequences. Some clones are absent from its copies; in checked studies, under half trace to an unresolved V gene, and the reason for the others is unknown. The sample profile shows about 210,000 clones; around 86% of them were found once. The ten largest make up approximately 9% of the sample. Sequenced input: PBMCs or T cells enriched from blood (not recorded which). The receptors here all came from a woman aged 50 to 65 with acute COVID-19.

CDR3 in amino acids: CASSQEAGVRGNYGYTF. In DNA, the CDR3 is TGCGCCAGCAGCCAAGAAGCGGGGGTAAGGGGTAACTATGGCTACACCTTC. V and J are TRBV4-3 and TRBJ1-2; D may be TRBD1 (5 bases). Trimming cost V 0 bases and J 1 base, with 15 bases left between them. This CDR3 comprises 17 residues. Germline values: CDR1 LGHNA, CDR2 YSLEER.

The J gene is TRBJ1-4, the V gene TRBV5-1, with 7 bases fitting TRBD1. This CDR3 contains 16 residues. The germline CDR1 and CDR2 sequences are SGHRS and YFSETQ. J lost 5 bases, V lost 4 bases, and 11 bases had no gene match. CDR3 amino acids: CASSAKTGTENEKLFF. The CDR3 DNA sequence: TGCGCCAGCAGCGCGAAAACCGGGACAGAAAATGAAAAACTGTTTTTT.

This chain connects TRBV7-9 to TRBJ2-2, with D possibly TRBD1 on 5 matching bases. V shed 1 base and J shed 0 bases, with 9 bases lying between them. Germline V CDR1 and CDR2: SEHNR, FQNEAQ (reference sequence). This CDR3 is 16 amino acids long. The CDR3 region has the DNA TGTGCCAGCAGCTTAGGACAGACCGCGAACACCGGGGAGCTGTTTTTT. It yields the protein CASSLGQTANTGELFF.

This clone occurred a few times. The V and J genes are TRBV18 and TRBJ1-2; 12 positions match TRBD1. In germline, CDR1 is KGHSH, CDR2 LQKENI. The J segment lost 0 bases and the V segment lost 3 bases, leaving 11 bases of the junction unmatched. This CDR3 region has 19 residues. Written as DNA, the CDR3 is TGTGCCAGCTCACCCCAGGGGGGACAGGGGGCCGGAGCTAACTATGGCTACACCTTC. Protein: CASSPQGGQGAGANYGYTF. The whole variable domain, filled in from reference TRBV18 and TRBJ1-2, reads NAGVMQNPRHLVRRRGQEARLRCSPMKGHSHVYWYRQLPEEGLKFMVYLQKENIIDESGMPKERFSAEFPKEGPSILRIQQVVRGDSAAYFCASSPQGGQGAGANYGYTFGSGTRLTVV.

The gene calls are TRBV29-1 and TRBJ2-7, with D maybe TRBD1 (6 bases). Trimming removed 3 bases from V and 2 bases from J, with 14 bases in between. CDR3 size: 14 residues. Germline CDR1 SQVTM, CDR2 ANQGSEA. In DNA form, the CDR3 reads TGCAGCGTTGACAGGGGCCAAAACACCTACGAGCAGTACTTC. Protein: CSVDRGQNTYEQYF.

The chain links TRBV11-2 to TRBJ2-3; 7 bases are a match to TRBD2. This CDR3 region has 16 residues. Per germline, CDR1 SGHAT and CDR2 FQNNGV. With V trimmed by 3 bases and J by 6 bases, 12 bases remained unmatched. The CDR3 sequence: CASSLRGGRGEDTQYF. CDR3 in DNA: TGTGCCAGCAGCTTGAGAGGCGGGAGAGGGGAGGATACGCAGTATTTT.

In its sample, this clone was seen a few times. The rearrangement links TRBV7-3 to TRBJ2-3; 11 nucleotides agree with TRBD2. The CDR3 extends over 16 amino acids. The V and J ends lost 5 bases and 5 bases, in that order; junction bases with no gene match: 9. The germline V gene encodes CDR1 SGHTA and CDR2 FQGTGA. Written as DNA, the CDR3 is TGTGCCAGCAGCCAAACGGGACTAGCGGCCGGAGATACGCAGTATTTT. This codes for CASSQTGLAAGDTQYF. Looking up the rest from reference TRBV7-3 and TRBJ2-3 gives the full variable domain: GAGVSQTPSNKVTEKGKYVELRCDPISGHTALYWYRQSLGQGPEFLIYFQGTGAADDSGLPNDRFFAVRPEGSVSTLKIQRTERGDSAVYLCASSQTGLAAGDTQYFGPGTRLTVL.

The rearrangement links TRBV9 to TRBJ2-5; 12 bases match TRBD2. The CDR3 length is 16 residues. The J segment lost 2 bases and the V segment lost 4 bases, leaving 6 bases of the junction unmatched. Germline V gene data show CDR1 as SGDLS and CDR2 as YYNGEE. CDR3 residues: CASSSRTSGAQETQYF. CDR3 bases: TGTGCCAGCAGCTCCCGGACTAGCGGGGCACAAGAGACCCAGTACTTC.

The V and J genes are TRBV10-3 and TRBJ1-4; D is undetermined. This CDR3 is built from 13 residues. Looked up from germline, CDR1 is ENHRY and CDR2 is SYGVKD. The V gene lost 2 bases and the J gene lost 4 bases, with 5 bases spanning the gap. The CDR3 reads CAISERGNEKLFF. The CDR3 nucleotides are TGTGCCATCAGTGAGCGGGGTAATGAAAAACTGTTTTTT.

This clone has a single count. V usage is TRBV7-3 and J usage is TRBJ2-1, with 14 bases lining up with TRBD2. The V gene's germline CDR1 is SGHTA and CDR2 FQGTGA. The V segment lost 3 bases and the J segment 6 bases; nucleotides outside the gene matches: 4. The CDR3 is 16 amino acids. CDR3 protein: CASSFSGLAGANEQFF. The CDR3 coding sequence is TGTGCCAGCAGCTTCTCGGGACTAGCGGGAGCCAATGAGCAGTTCTTC.

The V and J genes are TRBV18 and TRBJ2-2; D remains ambiguous. This CDR3 is built from 13 residues. Germline CDR1 KGHSH, CDR2 LQKENI. The ends were cut back, 3 bases at V and 7 bases at J, with 9 bases in the middle. CDR3 coding DNA: TGTGCCAGCTCACCTGCGAGGATCGGGGAGCTGTTTTTT. It codes for CASSPARIGELFF.

The chain carries TRBV27 and TRBJ2-7; D ambiguous. Trimming removed 6 bases from V and 5 bases from J, with 8 bases in between. This CDR3 contains 11 residues. Germline V lookup: CDR1 MNHEY, CDR2 SMNVEV (reference sequence). CDR3 DNA sequence: TGTGCCAGCAGGAGTCCCCACGAGCAGTACTTC. It specifies CASRSPHEQYF.

This clone was seen a single time. This sequence joins TRBV27 and TRBJ2-7, with D possibly being TRBD2 (6 bases). Trimming removed 6 bases from V and 7 bases from J, with 25 bases in between. Per the germline V gene, CDR1 is MNHEY and CDR2 is SMNVEV (reference sequence). The CDR3 consists of 16 residues. CDR3 nucleotides: TGTGCCAGCAGGGAGTTCGGGGGTTCTACGGTGGGGGAGCAGTACTTC. This encodes CASREFGGSTVGEQYF.

The V gene is TRBV6-5, the J gene TRBJ2-7; D not certain. The CDR3 is 11 amino acids. V was trimmed by 7 bases and J by 4 bases, leaving 8 bases between them. Germline CDR1 is MNHEY and CDR2 is SVGAGI. The CDR3 reads CASNSYYEQYF. The CDR3 DNA sequence: TGTGCCAGCAATTCCTATTACGAGCAGTACTTC.

The rearrangement joins TRBV24-1 to TRBJ2-3; D might be TRBD1 (5 bases). Germline assignment: CDR1 KGHDR and CDR2 SFDVKD. CDR3 length: 18 residues. V was shortened by 3 bases and J by 0 bases, with 18 bases between the two germline ends. The CDR3 nucleotides are TGTGCCACCAGTGATCGAAGACAGTTTACCTCCAGCACAGATACGCAGTATTTT. Translated, it gives CATSDRRQFTSSTDTQYF.

This clone has a handful of counts. The gene calls are TRBV27 and TRBJ2-5; D might be TRBD1 (6 bases). Germline V CDR1 and CDR2: MNHEY, SMNVEV (reference sequence). This CDR3 has 13 residues. V was pared by 3 bases and J by 3 bases, with 8 bases between. CDR3 sequence: CASSFAGEETQYF. For the CDR3, the DNA is TGTGCCAGCAGTTTTGCAGGGGAAGAGACCCAGTACTTC.

J is TRBJ2-5 and V is TRBV5-4, with a weak D call TRBD2 (5 bases). This CDR3 has 15 residues. The germline gives CDR1 SGHNT, CDR2 YYREEE (reference sequence). With 4 bases removed from V and 1 base from J, the gap between germline ends came to 14 bases. The DNA of the CDR3 is TGTGCCAGCAGCGAGCGGACCGAGATCCAAGAGACCCAGTACTTC. Amino acids: CASSERTEIQETQYF.

This clone has more than one count but fewer than ten. This sequence joins TRBV11-1 and TRBJ2-7; D uncertain. V lost 0 bases to trimming and J lost 6 bases, with 6 bases between them. Germline V gene sequence: CDR1 SGHAT, CDR2 FQDESV (reference sequence). The CDR3 covers 12 residues. This CDR3 reads CASSLALSEQYF. CDR3 in DNA: TGTGCCAGCAGCTTAGCGCTCAGCGAGCAGTACTTC.

The chain employs TRBV5-8 and TRBJ2-7; 12 bases are shared with TRBD1. The CDR3 extends over 13 amino acids. The germline CDR1 and CDR2 sequences are SGHTS and YDEGEE. J was trimmed by 6 bases and V by 6 bases; bases with no gene match: 4. CDR3: CASIRDRGLEQYF. The DNA of the CDR3 is TGTGCCAGCATCAGGGACAGGGGGCTCGAGCAGTACTTC.

The V and J genes are TRBV4-2 and TRBJ2-3; D call uncertain. Deletions cut 3 bases from V and 5 bases from J, with 15 bases between. Germline V gene sequence: CDR1 LGHNA, CDR2 YNFKEQ. CDR3 length equals 15 residues. Here the CDR3 reads CASSQARASQDTQYF. The CDR3 nucleotides are TGTGCCAGCAGCCAGGCTAGAGCGTCCCAAGATACGCAGTATTTT.

J is TRBJ2-1 and V is TRBV9, with 9 bases matching TRBD2. V shed 4 bases, J shed 5 bases, and the junction held 4 bases outside the gene matches. The CDR3 runs to 14 residues. CDR1 is SGDLS, CDR2 YYNGEE, per germline. This CDR3 is CASSNRLADNEQFF. In DNA form, the CDR3 reads TGTGCCAGCAGCAACCGACTAGCGGACAATGAGCAGTTCTTC.

The chain combines TRBV3-1 (or the pseudogene TRBV3-2) with TRBJ1-3, with 7 bases aligning to TRBD1. The CDR3 extends over 14 amino acids. Per the germline V gene, CDR1 is LGHDT and CDR2 is YNNKEL (reference sequence). V dropped 7 bases and J dropped 0; count of bases not matched to a gene: 3. The CDR3 DNA is TGTGCCAGCAAACAGGGGCGCTCTGGAAACACCATATATTTT. Its protein is CASKQGRSGNTIYF.

The chain joins TRBV5-1 to TRBJ1-1; D not resolved. The CDR3 has 14 amino acids. The germline V gene encodes CDR1 SGHRS and CDR2 YFSETQ. V was shortened by 0 bases and J by 0 bases, with 6 bases between the two germline ends. The CDR3 region has the DNA TGCGCCAGCAGCTTGGCCCATGTGAACACTGAAGCTTTCTTT. This codes for CASSLAHVNTEAFF.

As concerns this clone: It may be a read error: a sequence one base away is much more abundant. The V gene is TRBV7-9, the J gene TRBJ2-7; 7 nucleotides agree with TRBD1. Germline V gene sequence: CDR1 SEHNR, CDR2 FQNEAQ (reference sequence). CDR3 length: 13 amino acids. With 1 base clipped from V and 3 bases from J, the junction kept 0 bases outside the gene matches. In DNA, the CDR3 is TGTGCCAGCAGCTTAGACAGGGGCTACGAGCAGTACTTC. It is translated as CASSLDRGYEQYF.

V is TRBV6-5 and J is TRBJ1-3, with a possible D match to TRBD1 (5 bases). CDR1 and CDR2 (germline): MNHEY, SVGAGI. The CDR3 is 13 amino acids. V was trimmed by 7 bases and J by 7 bases, leaving 14 bases between them. The CDR3 spells CASTFQGLNTIYF. DNA of the CDR3: TGTGCCAGCACCTTTCAGGGACTCAACACCATATATTTT.